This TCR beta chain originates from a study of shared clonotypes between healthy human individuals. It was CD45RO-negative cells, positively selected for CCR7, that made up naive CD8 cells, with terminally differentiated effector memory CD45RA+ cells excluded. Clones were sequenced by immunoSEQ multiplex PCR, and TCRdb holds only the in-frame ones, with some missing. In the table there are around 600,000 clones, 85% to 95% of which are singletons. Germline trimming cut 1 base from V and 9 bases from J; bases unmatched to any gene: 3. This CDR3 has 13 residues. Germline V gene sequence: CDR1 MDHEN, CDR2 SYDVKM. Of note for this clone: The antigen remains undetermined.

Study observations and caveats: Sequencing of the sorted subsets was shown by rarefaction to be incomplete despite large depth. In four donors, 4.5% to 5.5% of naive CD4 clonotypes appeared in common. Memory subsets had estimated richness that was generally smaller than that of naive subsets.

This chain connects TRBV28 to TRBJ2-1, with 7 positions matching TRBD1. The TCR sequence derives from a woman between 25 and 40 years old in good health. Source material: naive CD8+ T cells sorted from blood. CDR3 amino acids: CASSLYRGSEQFF. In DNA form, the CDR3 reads TGTGCCAGCAGTTTATACAGGGGCAGTGAGCAGTTCTTC.